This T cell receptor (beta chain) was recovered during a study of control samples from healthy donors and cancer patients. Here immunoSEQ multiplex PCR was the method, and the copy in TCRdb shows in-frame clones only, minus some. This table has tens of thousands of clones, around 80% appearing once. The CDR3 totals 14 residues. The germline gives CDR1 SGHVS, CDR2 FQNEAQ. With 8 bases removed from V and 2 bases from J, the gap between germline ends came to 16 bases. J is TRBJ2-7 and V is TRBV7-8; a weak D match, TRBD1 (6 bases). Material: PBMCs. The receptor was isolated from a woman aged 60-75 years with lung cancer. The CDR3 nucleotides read TGTGCCAGCCTGCTCGGGACATCCACCTACGAGCAGTACTTC. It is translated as CASLLGTSTYEQYF.